This T cell receptor (beta chain) was identified during a study of OX40 agonist ivuxolimab in advanced cancers. As for the study in general: Dose-escalation patients' cancers were hepatocellular carcinoma, melanoma, renal cell or head and neck cancer.

Profiled with immunoSEQ multiplex PCR; TCRdb holds only in-frame clones, not every one. The data contain about 85,000 clones, 65% to 90% of them singletons. Study-level points and caveats: Among the nonresponders, some also had low normalized T-cell clonal expansion. Specificity for antigen went undetermined in the expanded peripheral T cells.

Of note for this clone: What it binds is not known.

The CDR3 is 12 amino acids. Germline CDR1 SEHNR, CDR2 FQNEAQ (reference sequence). The TCR comes from an adult with an advanced solid tumor such as melanoma, head and neck, liver or kidney cancer. The V and J genes are TRBV7-9 and TRBJ2-5; unclear D gene. The tail of the sequence fits TRBJ2-7 better, so the J call may be wrong. Sequenced material: CD4+ or CD8+ T cells sorted from blood, taken in a trial of the OX40 agonist ivuxolimab. CDR3 nucleotide sequence: TGTGCCAGCAGCCAATTAAGGATCGAGCAGTACTTC. Its translation is CASSQLRIEQYF.